This entry describes one T cell receptor (beta chain). Repertoires were generated with immunoSEQ multiplex PCR, while TCRdb's copy carries only in-frame clones and drops some. The table shows about 98,000 clones, with around 82% occurring only once. The record originates from a study of blood T cell repertoires in COVID-19. There are 15 residues in the CDR3. Trimming removed 11 bases at V and 1 base at J, with 20 bases between. The germline CDR1 and CDR2 sequences are MRHNA and SNTAGT. This clonotype was obtained from a man aged 65 to 79 with active or convalescent COVID-19. The chain joins TRBV6-4 to TRBJ2-5; weak D call: TRBD2 (5 bases). Sequenced input: peripheral blood. CDR3 amino acids: CARMFDRRFQETQYF. The CDR3 DNA follows: TGTGCCCGCATGTTTGACCGGAGGTTCCAAGAGACCCAGTACTTC.